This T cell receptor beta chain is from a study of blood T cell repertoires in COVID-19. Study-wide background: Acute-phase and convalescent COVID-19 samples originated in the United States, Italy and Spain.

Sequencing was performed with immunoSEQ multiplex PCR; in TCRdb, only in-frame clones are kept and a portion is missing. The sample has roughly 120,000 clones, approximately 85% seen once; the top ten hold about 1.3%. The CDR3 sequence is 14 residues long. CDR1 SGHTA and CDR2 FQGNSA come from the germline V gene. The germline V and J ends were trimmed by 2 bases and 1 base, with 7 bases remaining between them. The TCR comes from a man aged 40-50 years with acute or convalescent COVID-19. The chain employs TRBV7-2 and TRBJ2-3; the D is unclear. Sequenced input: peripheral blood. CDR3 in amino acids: CASSLSVRTDTQYF. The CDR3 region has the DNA TGTGCCAGCAGCTTATCGGTCCGCACAGATACGCAGTATTTT.